This T cell receptor (beta chain) was retrieved from a study of glioma-infiltrating T cells. General study findings and limits: CDR3 overlap between tissue and blood was very small. Tissue-blood divergence was below expectation in non-neoplastic patients, above in gliomas.

Regarding this clonotype: Its antigen is as yet unknown.

The iRepertoire nested amplicon-rescue multiplex PCR amplified TCR alpha and beta CDR3s from RNA. One-step reverse transcription and amplification started from about 100-400 ng of tissue mRNA or PBMC total RNA. MiXCR, applied by TCRdb to the multiplex PCR reads, yields one record per CDR3 protein. Of under 150,000 distinct CDR3 sequences detected, roughly two fifths appear once; the ten largest clones hold around 18%. The TCR originated in a human donor with low-grade glioma or glioblastoma, undergoing nonglioma brain surgery, or in good health (not recorded which). The sequencing input was glioma tissue, nonneoplastic brain tissue, or PBMCs (not recorded which).

CDR3 in amino acids: CASSLEFKSYEQYF. For the CDR3, the DNA is TGTGCCAGCAGCTTGGAGTTTAAATCCTACGAGCAGTACTTC. V is TRBV4-2 and J is TRBJ2-7; D remains unclear. V lost 5 bases and J 1 base, leaving 12 bases between the germline ends. The CDR3 extends over 14 amino acids. Germline V CDR1 and CDR2: LGHNA, YNFKEQ.